Shown below are 26 T cell receptor beta chains from a single sample sequenced in a study of T-cell memory formation after mild COVID-19. TCRdb passed the 5' RACE reads through MiXCR, listing each CDR3 protein once. The sample has about 270,000 distinct CDR3 sequences; approximately 19% are singletons. Sequenced: PBMCs or a T cell subset sorted from them (not recorded which). The receptors originated from a man aged 18 to 30 who had mild COVID-19 (a few samples of this study predate the infection). Cell type and time point are not known.

The chain uses TRBV18 and TRBJ2-7; no reliable D call. Germline CDR1 reads KGHSH; CDR2 reads LQKENI. Between the trimmed V and J ends, which lost 2 bases and 5 bases, there was a span of 13 bases. This CDR3 comprises 14 residues. CDR3 protein: CASSPNSGFNEQYF. The DNA for the CDR3 is TGTGCCAGCTCACCAAACAGTGGGTTCAACGAGCAGTACTTC.

This clonotype was seen only a few times. The J gene is TRBJ1-2, the V gene TRBV20-1; tentative D call: TRBD1 (5 bases). The V end was cut by 3 bases, the J end by 8 bases, with 22 bases between. In germline, CDR1 is DFQATT, CDR2 SNEGSKA (reference sequence). The CDR3 length is 15 residues. The CDR3 region has the DNA TGCAGTGCTAGGGGCGTTTTGCCCTGGGACGGGGGCTACACCTTC. This gives the protein CSARGVLPWDGGYTF.

The chain links TRBV19 to TRBJ2-7, with D possibly matching TRBD2 (6 bases). Germline V CDR1 and CDR2: LNHDA, SQIVND (reference sequence). This CDR3 has 15 residues. V lost 3 bases to trimming and J lost 0 bases, with 12 bases between them. CDR3 DNA sequence: TGTGCCAGTAGTATGGCGGGACGAAGCTCCTACGAGCAGTACTTC. Its translation: CASSMAGRSSYEQYF.

The chain employs TRBV7-3 and TRBJ2-5; D may be TRBD2 (6 bases). CDR1 is SGHTA and CDR2 is FQGTGA in the germline V gene. The CDR3 contains 15 residues. V was clipped by 2 bases and J by 5 bases, with 15 bases between them. The CDR3 DNA follows: TGTGCCAGCAGCTTAGGGATGGGGAGGTTCGAGACCCAGTACTTC. It yields the protein CASSLGMGRFETQYF.

This clonotype was detected a few times. The rearrangement links TRBV10-3 to TRBJ2-1, with TRBD1 matching 8 bases. Germline CDR1 ENHRY, CDR2 SYGVKD. The CDR3 is made up of 15 amino acids. The ends lost 3 bases at V and 7 bases at J; junction bases unmatched: 8. Here the CDR3 reads CAISDVDRAGNEQFF. The CDR3 DNA follows: TGTGCCATCAGTGACGTGGACAGGGCGGGTAATGAGCAGTTCTTC.

The rearrangement links TRBV12-3 or TRBV12-4 to TRBJ1-1; a weak D match, TRBD1 (6 bases). With 1 base removed from V and 1 base from J, the gap between germline ends came to 13 bases. This CDR3 spans 16 amino acids. The CDR3 spells CASSLGGAGANTEAFF. The DNA for the CDR3 is TGTGCCAGCAGTTTAGGTGGGGCAGGGGCGAACACTGAAGCTTTCTTT.

This clonotype was counted only a few times. V usage is TRBV5-1 and J usage is TRBJ2-7; a weak D match, TRBD1 (5 bases). Trimming took off 5 bases at V and 4 bases at J, with 19 bases between the two ends. CDR1 SGHRS and CDR2 YFSETQ come from the germline V gene. This CDR3 has 15 residues. The CDR3 loop is CASRYLTGDLYEQYF. The CDR3 region has the DNA TGCGCCAGCAGGTATCTAACAGGAGATTTGTACGAGCAGTACTTC. The whole variable domain, filled in from reference TRBV5-1 and TRBJ2-7, reads KAGVTQTPRYLIKTRGQQVTLSCSPISGHRSVSWYQQTPGQGLQFLFEYFSETQRNKGNFPGRFSGRQFSNSRSEMNVSTLELGDSALYLCASRYLTGDLYEQYFGPGTRLTVT.

This clonotype appeared a few times. The V and J genes are TRBV4-2 and TRBJ2-5; D possibly uses TRBD1 or TRBD2 (5 bases each). Trimming removed 0 bases from V and 5 bases from J, with 19 bases in between. Germline V gives CDR1 LGHNA, CDR2 YNFKEQ. The CDR3 spans 17 residues. DNA for the CDR3: TGTGCCAGCAGCCAAGAAGCCCCGAGAGGGGCCGAGGAGACCCAGTACTTC. Amino acid sequence: CASSQEAPRGAEETQYF.

This clonotype was seen a handful of times. The rearrangement joins TRBV6-6 to TRBJ2-1; 8 positions agree with TRBD2. With V trimmed by 1 base and J by 4 bases, 3 bases remained unmatched. Per the germline V gene, CDR1 is MNHNY and CDR2 is SVGAGI (reference sequence). This CDR3 contains 15 residues. Here the CDR3 DNA reads TGTGCCAGCAGTTACTTAGCGGGGTCGTACAATGAGCAGTTCTTC. Its protein is CASSYLAGSYNEQFF.

This chain joins TRBV6-1 and TRBJ2-2, with 8 bases that match TRBD2. The trim removed 7 bases at V and 7 bases at J, leaving 14 bases unmatched. This CDR3 is 16 amino acids long. Germline V gives CDR1 MNHNS, CDR2 SASEGT. The CDR3 nucleotides read TGTGCCAGCACGTTACCCCGAGGCGGGGGGATCGGGGAGCTGTTTTTT. Its protein product is CASTLPRGGGIGELFF.

This clonotype has only one observation. The chain uses TRBV29-1 and TRBJ1-2; 8 bases line up with TRBD1. Looked up from germline, CDR1 is SQVTM and CDR2 is ANQGSEA. Losses at the gene ends were 6 bases for V and 8 bases for J; bases not matched to a gene: 11. CDR3 length equals 13 residues. Written as DNA, the CDR3 is TGCAGCGTGGAGACAGGGGCCATGGGAGGCTACACCTTC. This codes for CSVETGAMGGYTF.

This clonotype was detected only a few times. The V and J genes are TRBV20-1 and TRBJ2-4, with D perhaps given as TRBD1 or TRBD2 (5 bases each). The CDR3 consists of 17 residues. The V and J ends lost 3 bases and 3 bases respectively, with 21 bases between them. The V gene's germline CDR1 is DFQATT and CDR2 SNEGSKA (reference sequence). CDR3 sequence reads: CSASATRGLTVKNIQYF. The CDR3 DNA reads as TGCAGTGCTAGCGCTACCCGGGGCCTAACCGTCAAAAACATTCAGTACTTC.

The V and J genes are TRBV6-6 and TRBJ2-3; no definite D call. The V gene's germline CDR1 is MNHNY and CDR2 SVGAGI (reference sequence). With 0 bases removed from V and 6 bases from J, the gap between germline ends came to 4 bases. CDR3 size: 12 residues. CDR3 DNA: TGTGCCAGCAGTTACTCGCCCGATACGCAGTATTTT. Its translation: CASSYSPDTQYF.

V usage is TRBV9 and J usage is TRBJ2-1; 14 nucleotides match TRBD2. This CDR3 is built from 20 residues. CDR1 SGDLS and CDR2 YYNGEE come from the germline V gene. After removal of 4 bases from V and 0 bases from J, the junction contained 12 bases not matched to a gene. The CDR3 loop reads CASSSADGTSGSRSYNEQFF. In DNA, the CDR3 is TGTGCCAGCAGCTCCGCCGATGGGACTAGCGGGAGTCGCTCCTACAATGAGCAGTTCTTC.

This clonotype has only a few counts. The rearrangement uses TRBV5-5 and TRBJ2-5, with D uncertain. From germline, CDR1 is SGHKS and CDR2 YYEKEE (reference sequence). Trimming took off 3 bases at V and 1 base at J, with 4 bases between the two ends. This CDR3 region has 12 residues. CDR3 amino acids: CASSSFQETQYF. CDR3 nucleotides: TGTGCCAGCAGCTCTTTCCAAGAGACCCAGTACTTC.

The chain couples TRBV7-6 to TRBJ2-1; 11 bases are a match to TRBD1. With V trimmed by 4 bases and J by 7 bases, 12 bases remained unmatched. Germline V gene lookup returns CDR1 SGHVS and CDR2 FNYEAQ. CDR3 length equals 17 residues. DNA of the CDR3: TGTGCCAGCAGCTACGGGGCTAGGACAGGGGGCCCAAATGAGCAGTTCTTC. It specifies CASSYGARTGGPNEQFF.

This clonotype was counted only a few times. V gene TRBV5-1 combines with J gene TRBJ2-2; TRBD1 agrees at 10 bases. CDR3 size: 17 residues. CDR1 is SGHRS, CDR2 YFSETQ, per germline. Losses at the gene ends were 6 bases for V and 8 bases for J; bases not matched to a gene: 16. The CDR3 reads CASTLNPGTGESGELFF. CDR3 bases: TGCGCCAGCACCCTCAACCCCGGGACAGGGGAGTCGGGGGAGCTGTTTTTT.

This CDR3 is CASSYGDRLNEKLFF. The CDR3 bases are TGTGCCAGCAGTTACGGAGACAGGCTTAATGAAAAACTGTTTTTT. This sequence joins TRBV6-6 and TRBJ1-4, with D possibly TRBD1 on 6 matching bases. CDR1 and CDR2 (germline): MNHNY, SVGAGI (reference sequence). Trimming took off 2 bases at V and 4 bases at J, with 11 bases between the two ends. The CDR3 is made up of 15 amino acids.

This chain links TRBV18 with TRBJ2-7; D remains unclear. The CDR3 contains 14 residues. The germline gives CDR1 KGHSH, CDR2 LQKENI. V lost 2 bases to trimming and J lost 2 bases, with 10 bases between them. The CDR3 region is CASSPTGRTYEQYV. The CDR3 region has the DNA TGTGCCAGCTCACCAACCGGCAGGACCTACGAGCAGTACGTC.

This clonotype was observed a handful of times. The V gene is TRBV5-1, the J gene TRBJ2-7; the D is unclear. This CDR3 has 17 amino acids. Germline V lookup: CDR1 SGHRS, CDR2 YFSETQ. V lost 0 bases, J lost 7 bases, and 23 bases lay in between. The CDR3 nucleotides read TGCGCCAGCAGCTTGGCCACGGCAGTACATTTAGTGGAGGAGCAGTACTTC. Translation gives CASSLATAVHLVEEQYF. Full variable domain (missing parts from reference TRBV5-1 and TRBJ2-7): KAGVTQTPRYLIKTRGQQVTLSCSPISGHRSVSWYQQTPGQGLQFLFEYFSETQRNKGNFPGRFSGRQFSNSRSEMNVSTLELGDSALYLCASSLATAVHLVEEQYFGPGTRLTVT.

This clonotype was observed a few times. CDR3 nucleotides: TGTGCCAGCAGGACCCTTGGACAGGGAAACACTGAAGCTTTCTTT. Translation: CASRTLGQGNTEAFF. J is TRBJ1-1 and V is TRBV3-1; 8 bases map to TRBD1. The J segment lost 2 bases and the V segment lost 6 bases, leaving 8 bases of the junction unmatched. Germline loops: CDR1 LGHDT, CDR2 YNNKEL (reference sequence). The CDR3 totals 15 residues. Full variable domain (rest looked up from reference TRBV3-1 and TRBJ1-1): DTAVSQTPKYLVTQMGNDKSIKCEQNLGHDTMYWYKQDSKKFLKIMFSYNNKELIINETVPNRFSPKSPDKAHLNLHINSLELGDSAVYFCASRTLGQGNTEAFFGQGTRLTVV.

The chain uses TRBV3-1 and TRBJ2-2; 7 bases match TRBD2. CDR1 is LGHDT and CDR2 is YNNKEL in the germline V gene (reference sequence). Losses at the gene ends were 4 bases for V and 6 bases for J; bases not matched to a gene: 14. The CDR3 has 17 amino acids. The CDR3 loop is CASSRVVSGLSPGELFF. CDR3 nucleotide sequence: TGTGCCAGCAGCCGAGTGGTTAGCGGGCTGAGCCCCGGGGAGCTGTTTTTT.

This clonotype appeared many times. The rearrangement links TRBV4-2 to TRBJ2-5; D possibly matches TRBD1 or TRBD2 (5 bases each). The CDR3 length is 14 residues. Germline V gene lookup returns CDR1 LGHNA and CDR2 YNFKEQ. Trimming took 4 bases from V and 9 from J, leaving 18 bases between them. CDR3 sequence reads: CASSPEGTQVAQYF. CDR3 coding DNA: TGTGCCAGCAGCCCCGAGGGGACGCAGGTGGCCCAGTACTTC.

This clonotype has a count of ten or more. The chain couples TRBV5-6 to TRBJ1-1, with D uncertain. The CDR3 runs 12 residues. V was trimmed by 4 bases and J by 8 bases, leaving 12 bases between them. CDR1 is SGHDT and CDR2 is YYEEEE in the germline V gene. CDR3 nucleotides: TGTGCCAGCAGCCCCCGGGGAGGAGAAGCTTTCTTT. Translating it yields CASSPRGGEAFF.

In this sample, this clonotype turned up a few times. V usage is TRBV5-1 and J usage is TRBJ1-1, with 7 positions matching TRBD1. V dropped 0 bases and J dropped 6; count of bases not matched to a gene: 11. The germline gives CDR1 SGHRS, CDR2 YFSETQ. This CDR3 has 16 amino acids. CDR3 region: CASSLEGARVKPEAFF. As DNA, the CDR3 is TGCGCCAGCAGCTTGGAGGGGGCGAGGGTAAAACCTGAAGCTTTCTTT.

The rearrangement uses TRBV7-9 and TRBJ2-4; D may correspond to TRBD1 or TRBD2 (6 bases each). Germline CDR1 and CDR2: SEHNR and FQNEAQ (reference sequence). Trimming left V 4 bases short and J 6 bases short, with 16 bases between. This CDR3 has 15 amino acids. The CDR3, as DNA: TGTGCCAGCAGCTACCCCTCCGGGGGCGGAAACATTCAGTACTTC. Amino acid sequence: CASSYPSGGGNIQYF.